The clone carrying this TCR beta chain was detected once. Its antigen is as yet unknown. The data were obtained in a study of shared clonotypes between healthy human individuals. Study results and limitations: Estimated clonotype richness was generally higher in naive than memory subsets.

TCRdb's copy holds only in-frame clones and misses some; the assay was immunoSEQ multiplex PCR. Of about 1,500,000 clones listed, more than 95% are singletons. V lost 0 bases and J 6 bases, leaving 7 bases between the germline ends. This CDR3 comprises 13 residues. Per the germline V gene, CDR1 is SGHDT and CDR2 is YYEEEE. The receptor was derived from a man between 25 and 39 years old in good health. The chain carries TRBV5-6 and TRBJ1-5; D not resolved. Sequenced material: naive CD4+ T cells sorted from blood. Documented subset: CD45RA+ positively selected. The CDR3 nucleotides are TGTGCCAGCAGCTTGGGGCCAGGTCAGCCCCAGCATTTT. It is translated as CASSLGPGQPQHF.